This T cell receptor beta chain comes out of a study of blood T cells in healthy people across ages (dated by TCRdb to 2014 to 2015). With respect to the entire study: In model experiments, roughly one uniquely barcoded TCR beta cDNA molecule per two T cells was captured by template switching. Age-related changes in TCR beta repertoire diversity were measured in the study by deep sequencing normalized with unique cDNA molecular identifiers. The donors were divided into four age groups: young (average around 16 years), middle-aged (approximately 39), aged (about 56) and long-lived (82). To avoid experimental bias, donors of different ages were distributed randomly across sequencing lanes. For two donors (one aged 18 to 30 and one aged 80 or older), the study analyzed two additional independent replicas of 1 million unique cDNA reads from the same blood draw. Overall study outcomes, separate from this receptor: Estimates of total diversity from one million sequenced T cells were regarded as lower bounds and underestimates. The percentage of naive T cells measured by flow cytometry correlated strongly with observed TCR beta diversity. The long-lived group showed more naive CD4+ T cells, fewer expanded clones and increased TCR diversity than the aged group, suggesting age selection. Conclusive comparison of naive and antigen-experienced compartments was prevented by the profiling of bulk unsorted PBMCs. The CMV infection status of donors was not known, potentially confounding age-related changes in expanded clonotypes. Observed TCR beta diversity per million T cells fell roughly linearly with age, and a significant reduction was already apparent by age around 40.

The roughly 38 donors, aged about 6 to 100 years, were systemically healthy Caucasian individuals from Russia. Each donor gave roughly 11 milliliters of peripheral blood, drawn into EDTA-treated Vacutainer tubes. Ficoll-Paque density-gradient centrifugation was used to isolate PBMCs, with at least 7 million obtained per sample. Trizol reagent was used to extract total RNA from PBMCs, with at least 5.5 micrograms per sample. Naive CD45RAhigh/CD27high T cell percentages were measured by flow cytometry on a PBMC aliquot from every donor. This clonotype was seen more than once but under ten times. The clone's antigen remains unknown. The sample holds no much larger clone one base away, and base qualities are not on file. The library was built by means of 5' RACE. TCRdb shows the sequencer as Illumina HiSeq 2500. The second PCR ran for roughly 7 to 12 cycles and used a J-beta primer mix along with a sample-barcoded 5' primer. A template-switch 5' adaptor carrying 12 random nucleotides introduced a unique molecular identifier onto each TCR beta cDNA molecule. At least 3 million CDR3-containing paired-end reads were obtained from each sample. First-strand cDNA was synthesized from all RNA with the Mint cDNA synthesis kit, primed by a TRBC-specific oligonucleotide. After uracil-DNA glycosylase treatment, a first 18-cycle PCR used universal primers M1SS and BC2_uni_R on all cDNA. In the original analysis: Normalization of each sample was performed by random selection of 1 million high-quality reads, each carrying a distinct molecular identifier. Reads with shared molecular identifiers were discarded instead of being binned into consensus sequences. MiTCR, set to a Q25 quality threshold and the strictest error-elimination algorithm, was used for CDR3 identification, clonotype clustering and error correction. A nonparametric unseen species model using Euler transformation provided a lower-bound estimate of total TCR beta diversity. TCRdb reworked the public reads: Q25 trimming with fastp, MiXCR clone assembly, productive beta chains retained. Each CDR3 protein appears once, grouped with its most common genes and DNA. The V and J calls reflect TCRdb's pipeline rather than the authors' work. Across this sample there are approximately 730,000 distinct CDR3 sequences, with 43% seen only once. In total, the top ten clones hold under 25% of the sample.

Taken from the germline V gene, the CDR1 and CDR2 loops are KGHDR and SFDVKD. The junction carries 7 bases between V and J, which are trimmed by 5 bases and 2 bases respectively. The CDR3 holds 13 amino acids from the cysteine to the phenylalanine. Only the CDR3 portion is preserved as DNA: 39 bases, with reading frame beginning at the first base. Input material: blood. The receptor chain draws on TRBV24-1 and TRBJ2-3; TRBD1 is a weak D gene call, 6 bases matching. The sequence was collected from a woman in her sixties or seventies in good health. The DNA sequence is TGTGCCACCAGTGGGACAGCCACAGATACGCAGTATTTT. Translated, it reads CATSGTATDTQYF.